These 20 T cell receptor beta chains share one sample of origin, sequenced in a study of blood T cell repertoires in COVID-19. Sequencing used immunoSEQ multiplex PCR; TCRdb keeps in-frame clones, though not all of them. This sample has 250,000 to 300,000 clones, with 82% found just once. The sequenced material came from peripheral blood. The origin of the receptors is a woman between 18 and 30 years old with acute or convalescent COVID-19.

J is TRBJ1-1 and V is TRBV7-3; TRBD1 matches at 8 bases. Germline CDR1 SGHTA, CDR2 FQGTGA. This CDR3 has 15 amino acids. V was clipped by 1 base and J by 3 bases; unmatched bases: 4. In nucleotides, the CDR3 is TGTGCCAGCAGCTTAAACCAGGGGGCGGACACTGAAGCTTTCTTT. It codes for CASSLNQGADTEAFF.

This chain connects TRBV7-2 to TRBJ1-2; D might be TRBD1 (6 bases). V was cut by 5 bases and J by 6 bases, with 19 bases left in between. The CDR3 contains 15 residues. The germline V gene encodes CDR1 SGHTA and CDR2 FQGNSA. The CDR3 nucleotides read TGTGCCAGCAGCACTCTAACAGGGCCTGGGCATGGCTACACCTTC. It is translated as CASSTLTGPGHGYTF. The whole variable domain, filled in from reference TRBV7-2 and TRBJ1-2, reads GAGVSQSPSNKVTEKGKDVELRCDPISGHTALYWYRQSLGQGLEFLIYFQGNSAPDKSGLPSDRFSAERTGGSVSTLTIQRTQQEDSAVYLCASSTLTGPGHGYTFGSGTRLTVV.

V gene TRBV27 combines with J gene TRBJ1-4, with 9 bases that match TRBD1. From germline, CDR1 is MNHEY and CDR2 SMNVEV (reference sequence). V lost 5 bases and J lost 7; bases outside the gene matches: 8. This CDR3 has 15 residues. In DNA, the CDR3 is TGTGCCAGCAGTAGCGGACAGGGGCTGGGTGAAAAACTGTTTTTT. This translates into CASSSGQGLGEKLFF.

This clone was detected only once. The chain recombines TRBV29-1 with TRBJ2-1, with 13 bases aligning to TRBD2. This CDR3 has 14 amino acids. J lost 9 bases, V lost 7 bases, and 9 bases had no gene match. Germline assignment: CDR1 SQVTM and CDR2 ANQGSEA. As DNA, the CDR3 is TGCAGCGCCCCTGGACTAGCGGGAGTTGTTGAGCAGTTCTTC. Its translation: CSAPGLAGVVEQFF.

The gene calls are TRBV3-1 (or the pseudogene TRBV3-2) and TRBJ2-7, with 11 positions matching TRBD2. In germline, CDR1 is LGHDT, CDR2 YNNKEL (reference sequence). V trimming: 4 bases; J trimming: 2 bases; junction bases outside the gene matches: 4. This CDR3 comprises 15 residues. CDR3 sequence (DNA): TGTGCCAGCAGCCCAACTAGCGGGAGAACCTACGAGCAGTACTTC. Encoded protein: CASSPTSGRTYEQYF.

This clone has more than one count but fewer than ten. The chain recombines TRBV11-2 with TRBJ2-7; the D is unclear. Germline CDR1 reads SGHAT; CDR2 reads FQNNGV. This CDR3 is built from 12 residues. Trimming left V 3 bases short and J 6 bases short, with 9 bases between. CDR3: CASSLGQLEQYF. The CDR3, as DNA: TGTGCCAGCAGCTTGGGCCAACTCGAGCAGTACTTC. The full variable domain, rest sourced from reference TRBV11-2 and TRBJ2-7, is EAGVAQSPRYKIIEKRQSVAFWCNPISGHATLYWYQQILGQGPKLLIQFQNNGVVDDSQLPKDRFSAERLKGVDSTLKIQPAKLEDSAVYLCASSLGQLEQYFGPGTRLTVT.

This chain connects TRBV6-5 to TRBJ2-1; 9 nucleotides agree with TRBD2. The germline gives CDR1 MNHEY, CDR2 SVGAGI. The J segment lost 8 bases and the V segment lost 6 bases, leaving 14 bases of the junction unmatched. The CDR3 length is 16 residues. The CDR3 region is CASSYTIAGVFDEQFF. The CDR3 DNA reads TGTGCCAGCAGCTACACCATAGCGGGAGTGTTCGATGAGCAGTTCTTC.

Here the CDR3 reads CASSSRGPAYGYTF. The DNA for the CDR3 is TGTGCCAGCAGCTCGAGGGGGCCGGCCTATGGCTACACCTTC. The V gene is TRBV7-2, the J gene TRBJ1-2, with 7 bases aligning to TRBD1. V was clipped by 4 bases and J by 4 bases; unmatched bases: 6. Germline CDR1 SGHTA, CDR2 FQGNSA. This CDR3 comprises 14 residues.

The chain couples TRBV7-9 to TRBJ1-4; D is possibly TRBD1 (6 bases). CDR1 is SEHNR and CDR2 is FQNEAQ in the germline V gene (reference sequence). The germline V and J ends were trimmed by 4 bases and 5 bases, with 11 bases remaining between them. This CDR3 is built from 14 residues. The CDR3 is CASSSLRGNEKLFF. Written as DNA, the CDR3 is TGTGCCAGCAGCTCACTCAGGGGCAATGAAAAACTGTTTTTT.

The gene calls are TRBV7-2 and TRBJ1-1, with TRBD1 matching 7 bases. Trimming cost V 5 bases and J 5 bases; bases outside gene matches: 11. The CDR3 length is 15 residues. The V gene's germline CDR1 is SGHTA and CDR2 FQGNSA. CDR3 sequence (DNA): TGTGCCAGCAGCCCTAAGACAGGGTCGGCAACTGAAGCTTTCTTT. It is translated as CASSPKTGSATEAFF.

The genes are TRBV6-5 and TRBJ2-7, with D possibly TRBD1 on 6 matching bases. Germline assignment: CDR1 MNHEY and CDR2 SVGAGI. The V gene lost 5 bases and the J gene lost 2 bases, with 13 bases spanning the gap. This CDR3 has 14 amino acids. CDR3 region: CASSRDRITYEQYF. The CDR3 nucleotides read TGTGCCAGCAGTAGAGACAGGATAACCTACGAGCAGTACTTC.

The chain combines TRBV19 with TRBJ2-1; TRBD2 might be the D (6 bases). The CDR3 has 13 residues. CDR1 is LNHDA and CDR2 is SQIVND in the germline V gene (reference sequence). Trimming shortened V by 4 bases and J by 9 bases, and 13 bases separated the two germline ends. CDR3 sequence reads: CASSTSAGGEQFF. CDR3 bases: TGTGCCAGTAGTACTAGCGCTGGGGGTGAGCAGTTCTTC.

The chain combines TRBV5-1 with TRBJ2-3; 9 bases are a match to TRBD2. This CDR3 comprises 16 residues. Germline CDR1 reads SGHRS; CDR2 reads YFSETQ. Trimming at V came to 0 bases and at J to 5 bases, leaving 7 bases not matched to a gene. The CDR3 is CASSLVAGVAIDTQYF. CDR3 bases: TGCGCCAGCAGCTTGGTAGCGGGAGTGGCGATAGATACGCAGTATTTT.

The table lists this clone with a count of one. CDR3 bases: TGCGCCAGCGCCGACGGCGGGAGTCGGTACAATGAGCAGTTCTTC. Translated: CASADGGSRYNEQFF. The J gene is TRBJ2-1, the V gene TRBV10-1, with 7 bases aligning to TRBD2. The CDR3 has 15 amino acids. V was clipped by 8 bases and J by 4 bases; unmatched bases: 11. The V gene's germline CDR1 is WNHNN and CDR2 SYGVQD (reference sequence).

This rearrangement joins TRBV19 to TRBJ1-1; 7 nucleotides line up with TRBD1. V lost 6 bases and J lost 1; bases outside the gene matches: 5. The CDR3 covers 14 residues. CDR1 and CDR2 from the germline V gene are LNHDA and SQIVND (reference sequence). The CDR3 DNA reads as TGTGCCAGTAGATGGGACAGTTCGAACACTGAAGCTTTCTTT. Translated, it gives CASRWDSSNTEAFF.

This chain joins TRBV6-5 and TRBJ2-2; 7 bases agree with TRBD2. Germline loops: CDR1 MNHEY, CDR2 SVGAGI. The trim removed 0 bases at V and 7 bases at J, leaving 8 bases unmatched. The CDR3 spans 16 residues. CDR3 loop: CASSYSVAGVVGELFF. In DNA, the CDR3 is TGTGCCAGCAGTTACTCCGTAGCGGGCGTTGTCGGGGAGCTGTTTTTT.

This clone was recorded only once. The chain employs TRBV18 and TRBJ1-2, with 11 bases matching TRBD1. After removal of 6 bases from V and 7 bases from J, the junction contained 16 bases not matched to a gene. The CDR3 contains 17 residues. Germline CDR1 and CDR2: KGHSH and LQKENI. The CDR3 DNA sequence: TGTGCCAGCTCCCCCGGACAGGGGGCGCCGGGAAGGTCTGGCTACACCTTC. Translated, it gives CASSPGQGAPGRSGYTF.

The CDR3 DNA follows: TGTGCCAGCAGCTTAGAGTTAGCGGGAGTGGGTGAGCAGTTCTTC. It specifies CASSLELAGVGEQFF. The genes are TRBV11-3 and TRBJ2-1; 9 nucleotides match TRBD2. Germline assignment: CDR1 SGHNT and CDR2 YENEEA. V was pared by 0 bases and J by 9 bases, with 6 bases of the junction left unmatched. CDR3 length: 15 amino acids. Full variable domain (rest looked up from reference TRBV11-3 and TRBJ2-1): EAGVVQSPRYKIIEKKQPVAFWCNPISGHNTLYWYLQNLGQGPELLIRYENEEAVDDSQLPKDRFSAERLKGVDSTLKIQPAELGDSAVYLCASSLELAGVGEQFFGPGTRLTVL.

The V and J genes are TRBV18 and TRBJ2-3; D uncertain. This CDR3 is built from 14 residues. Germline values: CDR1 KGHSH, CDR2 LQKENI. V was trimmed by 3 bases and J by 0 bases, leaving 7 bases between them. CDR3 amino acids: CASSPLTSTDTQYF. Written as DNA, the CDR3 is TGTGCCAGCTCACCTTTGACTAGCACAGATACGCAGTATTTT.

The V call is TRBV19, the J call TRBJ1-2; weak D call: TRBD1 (6 bases). Trimming pared 10 bases from V and 1 base from J, leaving 19 bases between. The CDR3 has 15 amino acids. Per the germline V gene, CDR1 is LNHDA and CDR2 is SQIVND (reference sequence). The CDR3 DNA reads TGTGCCACCGCCTTAGACCGGACAGTTAACTATGGCTACACCTTC. This translates into CATALDRTVNYGYTF. The whole variable domain, remainder taken from reference TRBV19 and TRBJ1-2, is DGGITQSPKYLFRKEGQNVTLSCEQNLNHDAMYWYRQDPGQGLRLIYYSQIVNDFQKGDIAEGYSVSREKKESFPLTVTSAQKNPTAFYLCATALDRTVNYGYTFGSGTRLTVV.